The 2 T cell receptor beta chains in this list originate from one sample, sequenced in a study of neurological immune-mediated disorders. Each CDR3 protein is one row after TCRdb ran MiXCR on the 5' RACE reads. The repertoire consists of over 45,000 distinct CDR3 sequences, with roughly 23% occurring once and the leading ten covering 20% to 30%. Sample: PBMCs. Receptor source: an older woman in good health.

This clonotype has ten or more counts. This chain uses TRBV7-6 with TRBJ1-1; 8 nucleotides align to TRBD1. V shed 1 base and J 7 bases; nucleotides not matched to a gene: 14. This CDR3 is built from 17 residues. From germline, CDR1 is SGHVS and CDR2 FNYEAQ. This CDR3 reads CASSLDGGAGGWVEAFF. The CDR3 DNA follows: TGTGCCAGCAGCTTAGACGGCGGAGCAGGGGGCTGGGTTGAAGCTTTCTTT.

This clonotype showed up just a few times. J is TRBJ1-1 and V is TRBV18, with a tentative D call TRBD1 (5 bases). This CDR3 spans 15 amino acids. Germline CDR1 is KGHSH and CDR2 is LQKENI. V was trimmed by 1 base and J by 5 bases, leaving 14 bases between them. This CDR3 is CASSPQEGLWTEAFF. For the CDR3, the DNA is TGTGCCAGCTCACCACAGGAGGGACTTTGGACTGAAGCTTTCTTT.